Below, 2 T cell receptor beta chains from the same sample are listed, as sequenced in a study of blood T cells in healthy people across ages. Primed by a sample-barcoded 5' primer and a J-beta primer mix, a second PCR proceeded for roughly 7 to 12 cycles. TCRdb re-analysed the 5' RACE reads in MiXCR, keeping a single row per CDR3 protein. In the table there are some 1,000,000 distinct CDR3 sequences, almost 25% of which are singletons. This same sample was also taken into another study, of T cells of mothers and their children.

The material sequenced was blood. The receptors were sampled from a girl aged 2-10 years in good health.

V gene TRBV7-9 combines with J gene TRBJ2-3, with unresolved D. There are 12 residues in the CDR3. CDR1 is SEHNR, CDR2 FQNEAQ, per germline (reference sequence). With 7 bases removed from V and 8 bases from J, the gap between germline ends came to 13 bases. This CDR3 reads CASTLERCTQYF. Here the CDR3 DNA reads TGTGCCAGCACCCTAGAGAGATGTACGCAGTATTTT.

This chain links TRBV4-2 with TRBJ2-3, with 10 bases that match TRBD2. V trimming: 3 bases; J trimming: 5 bases; junction bases outside the gene matches: 8. CDR1 LGHNA and CDR2 YNFKEQ come from the germline V gene. The CDR3 spans 16 residues. DNA of the CDR3: TGTGCCAGCAGCCAGGTAGCGGGGGGAGCCCAAGATACGCAGTATTTT. It specifies CASSQVAGGAQDTQYF.